The entry that follows covers one T cell receptor (beta chain) sequence. Its antigen is not known. This sample was included in a study of CD4 T cells in relation to SARS-CoV-2 and coronaviruses. Study overall: PBMCs were cultured with antigen for roughly 9 days before TCR beta sequencing. Shared crossreactive spike epitopes were mapped to their HLA restriction.

For around 11 days, some 9.7 x 10^4 sorted CD4+ cells grew with T cell-depleted PBMCs and CEF. Method: immunoSEQ multiplex PCR; TCRdb's copy keeps in-frame clones and lacks some. This table has approximately 31,000 clones, over 60% appearing once. Germline trimming cut 8 bases from V and 3 bases from J; bases unmatched to any gene: 7. Germline CDR1 and CDR2: SNHLY and FYNNEI. This CDR3 has 14 amino acids. The TCR originated in an adult with COVID-19. Material for sequencing was memory CD4+ T cells from PBMCs, cultured in vitro. V gene TRBV2 combines with J gene TRBJ2-1, with 7 bases aligning to TRBD2. The CDR3 sequence is CASQPSGIYNEQFF. As DNA, the CDR3 is TGTGCCAGCCAGCCTAGCGGAATCTACAATGAGCAGTTCTTC.